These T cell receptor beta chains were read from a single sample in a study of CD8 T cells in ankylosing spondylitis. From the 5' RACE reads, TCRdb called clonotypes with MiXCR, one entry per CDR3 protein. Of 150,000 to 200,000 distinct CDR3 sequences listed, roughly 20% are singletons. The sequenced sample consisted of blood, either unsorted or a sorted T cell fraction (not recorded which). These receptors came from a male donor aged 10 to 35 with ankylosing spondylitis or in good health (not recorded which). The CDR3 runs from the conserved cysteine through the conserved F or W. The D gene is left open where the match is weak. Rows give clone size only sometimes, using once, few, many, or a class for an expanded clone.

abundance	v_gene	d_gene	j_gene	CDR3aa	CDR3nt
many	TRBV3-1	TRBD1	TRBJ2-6	CASSQLDRGLSGANVLTF	TGTGCCAGCAGCCAACTCGACAGGGGCCTCTCTGGGGCCAACGTCCTGACTTTC
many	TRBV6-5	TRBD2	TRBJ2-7	CASSLNSGTSYEQYF	TGTGCCAGCAGTTTGAATAGCGGGACCTCCTACGAGCAGTACTTC
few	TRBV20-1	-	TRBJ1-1	CSARPSPVLTEAFF	TGCAGTGCTCGCCCAAGCCCGGTTTTAACTGAAGCTTTCTTT
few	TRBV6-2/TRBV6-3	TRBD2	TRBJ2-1	CASSFELAVGEQFF	TGTGCCAGCAGTTTTGAACTAGCGGTAGGTGAGCAGTTCTTC
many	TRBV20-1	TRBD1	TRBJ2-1	CSARDLDRVKINEQFF	TGCAGTGCTAGAGACTTGGACAGGGTGAAGATCAATGAGCAGTTCTTC
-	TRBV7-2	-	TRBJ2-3	CAFSGALATQYF	TGTGCTTTCTCAGGGGCACTAGCTACGCAGTATTTT
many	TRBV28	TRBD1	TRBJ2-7	CASSLGQGSSYEQYF	TGTGCCAGCAGTTTAGGACAGGGGAGCTCCTACGAGCAGTACTTC
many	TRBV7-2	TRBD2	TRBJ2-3	CASSRGTSGRGADTQYF	TGTGCCAGCAGCAGAGGGACTAGCGGGAGGGGTGCAGATACGCAGTATTTT
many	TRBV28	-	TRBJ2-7	CASSFAFWLSTGDEQYF	TGTGCCAGCAGTTTCGCTTTTTGGTTATCTACCGGGGACGAGCAGTACTTC
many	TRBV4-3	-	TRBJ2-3	CASSLERRVSGDTQYF	TGCGCCAGCAGCCTCGAACGGCGGGTTTCGGGAGATACGCAGTATTTT
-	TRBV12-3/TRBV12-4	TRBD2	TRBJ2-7	CASSYSGSATYEQYF	TGTGCCAGCAGTTATAGCGGGAGCGCCACTTACGAGCAGTACTTC
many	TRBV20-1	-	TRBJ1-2	CSPGGGDYGYTF	TGCAGCCCCGGAGGGGGGGACTATGGCTACACCTTC
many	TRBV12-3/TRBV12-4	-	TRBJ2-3	CASVDPGRTDTQYF	TGTGCCAGCGTCGATCCTGGGCGGACAGATACGCAGTATTTT
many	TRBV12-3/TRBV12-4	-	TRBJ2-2	CASRPTGANTGELFF	TGTGCCAGCAGACCGACAGGAGCGAACACCGGGGAGCTGTTTTTT
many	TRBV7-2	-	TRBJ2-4	CASSSKLLAKNIQYF	TGTGCCAGCAGCTCAAAACTGCTAGCCAAAAACATTCAGTACTTC
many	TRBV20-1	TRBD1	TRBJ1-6	CSAVTGTENSPLHF	TGCAGTGCTGTTACCGGGACAGAGAATTCACCCCTCCACTTT
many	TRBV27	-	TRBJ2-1	CASSLKGWADNEQFF	TGTGCCAGCAGTTTGAAAGGGTGGGCAGACAATGAGCAGTTCTTC
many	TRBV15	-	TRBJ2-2	CATSRDVHLNTGELFF	TGTGCCACCAGCAGAGATGTACACCTCAACACCGGGGAGCTGTTTTTT
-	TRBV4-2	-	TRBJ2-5	CASSQDNKGDQETQYF	TGTGCCAGCAGCCAAGATAATAAGGGTGACCAAGAGACCCAGTACTTC
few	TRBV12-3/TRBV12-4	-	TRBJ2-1	CASSPGSPSSYNEQFF	TGTGCCAGCAGCCCAGGGTCCCCAAGCTCCTACAATGAGCAGTTCTTC
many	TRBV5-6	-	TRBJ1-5	CASSLAGGGQPQHF	TGTGCCAGCAGCTTGGCCGGGGGTGGTCAGCCCCAGCATTTT
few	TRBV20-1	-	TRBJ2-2	CSGRRTNTGELFF	TGCAGTGGAAGAAGGACGAACACCGGGGAGCTGTTTTTT
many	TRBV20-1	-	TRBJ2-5	CSAGVSQETQYF	TGCAGTGCTGGCGTCTCCCAAGAGACCCAGTACTTC
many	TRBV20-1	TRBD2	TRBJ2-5	CSAKISGTETQYF	TGCAGTGCAAAAATTAGCGGGACAGAGACCCAGTACTTC
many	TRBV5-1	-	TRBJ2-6	CASSPGGRNGANVLTF	TGCGCCAGCAGCCCAGGGGGGAGGAATGGGGCCAACGTCCTGACTTTC
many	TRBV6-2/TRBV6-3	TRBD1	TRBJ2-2	CATAGTGNTGELFF	TGTGCCACTGCCGGGACAGGGAACACCGGGGAGCTGTTTTTT
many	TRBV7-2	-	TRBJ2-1	CASSLVQLGSNEQFF	TGTGCCAGCAGCTTAGTCCAGTTGGGCTCTAATGAGCAGTTCTTC
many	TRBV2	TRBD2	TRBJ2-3	CASSTYRGGPDTQYF	TGTGCCAGCAGCACGTACCGGGGGGGTCCAGATACGCAGTATTTT
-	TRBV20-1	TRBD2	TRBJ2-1	CSATGGENSYNEQFF	TGCAGTGCCACGGGAGGGGAAAACTCCTACAATGAGCAGTTCTTC
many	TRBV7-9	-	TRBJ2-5	CASSLVLQETQYF	TGTGCCAGCAGCTTAGTACTTCAAGAGACCCAGTACTTC
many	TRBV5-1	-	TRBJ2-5	CASSNAETQYF	TGCGCCAGCAGCAACGCCGAGACCCAGTACTTC
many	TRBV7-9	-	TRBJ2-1	CASSPYIGGVSGYNEQFF	TGTGCCAGCAGCCCCTATATCGGGGGCGTTTCGGGCTACAATGAGCAGTTCTTC